The sequence of this T cell receptor beta chain was determined in a study of beta chain features in type 1 diabetes. The wider study: What patients shared with healthy donors was a similar profile of age, gender and cell yields.

Every bit of the isolated RNA underwent reverse transcription, so sequencing read expressed TCRB transcripts. The method was immunoSEQ multiplex PCR; TCRdb's version includes in-frame clones alone and lacks a portion of them. The sample has more than 250,000 clones, 14% seen once. It was one heparinised blood draw, averaging about 116 mL, that each donor gave. Purities over 95% were achieved in all sorted populations. The study's findings and limits: It was among patients, rather than healthy donors, that naive, central memory and Treg TCRB repertoires appeared more similar. Shortening of TCRB CDR3s, moderate but significant, appeared in all four CD4+ subsets of Type 1 diabetes patients.

On this clone itself: Antigen: not known.

The source material was naive CD4+ T cells from blood. This receptor was taken from a man in his thirties or forties with type 1 diabetes.

The CDR3 protein is CASSAQTSGIPYEQYF. DNA of the CDR3: TGTGCCAGCAGCGCTCAGACTAGCGGGATTCCCTACGAGCAGTACTTC. The chain couples TRBV7-2 to TRBJ2-7, with 11 bases matching TRBD2. This CDR3 is 16 amino acids long. Trimming took 5 bases from V and 2 from J; bases not matched to a gene: 8. Germline V gives CDR1 SGHTA, CDR2 FQGNSA.